This TCR beta chain was observed in a study of post-analysis software for immune sequencing data. Study-wide background: The disease courses spanned relapsing-remitting, secondary progressive and progressive-relapsing forms of multiple sclerosis. Study-level points and caveats: Samples from a shared batch, those prepared together, strongly co-clustered by F measure. People with multiple sclerosis had a significantly lower normalized Chao1 diversity than controls did.

This clonotype was found a few times. As yet, its antigen is unknown. Unique molecular identifiers tagged the TCR beta cDNA libraries. TCRdb redid the calling of the PCR reads with MiXCR, one entry per CDR3 protein. The sample has about 500,000 distinct CDR3 sequences, over 35% seen once; the top ten hold roughly 12%. The specimen was blood. The TCR sequence derives from a girl between 10 and 17 years old with multiple sclerosis.

In nucleotides, the CDR3 is TGTGCCAGCAGCACAACTACCGAAGAGACCCAGTACTTC. Translating gives CASSTTTEETQYF. The J gene is TRBJ2-5, the V gene TRBV12-3 or TRBV12-4; D is unclear. This CDR3 has 13 residues. V lost 6 bases, J lost 3 bases, and 11 bases lay in between.